The 30 T cell receptor beta chains given below trace back to one sample, sequenced in a study of cytomegalovirus exposure and HLA in healthy donors. It was with 60 Vbeta and 13 Jbeta primers that the PCR ran. Profiled with immunoSEQ multiplex PCR; TCRdb holds only in-frame clones, not every one. The sample carries more than 150,000 clones, around four fifths recorded once. Sequenced: PBMCs. These TCRs come from a man aged 18 to 35 in good health and CMV-seronegative.

A single count supports this clone. V usage is TRBV6-5 and J usage is TRBJ1-1; 9 bases align to TRBD1. Germline CDR1 MNHEY, CDR2 SVGAGI. The CDR3 consists of 13 residues. J lost 11 bases, V lost 6 bases, and 10 bases had no gene match. In nucleotides, the CDR3 is TGTGCCAGCAGCTCGGACAGGGGTGGGGTGGCTTTCTTT. Protein sequence: CASSSDRGGVAFF.

Only a few counts were recorded for this clone. The V gene is TRBV7-6, the J gene TRBJ1-3; a possible D gene is TRBD1 (5 bases). This CDR3 spans 15 amino acids. The germline CDR1 and CDR2 sequences are SGHVS and FNYEAQ. The ends were cut back, 7 bases at V and 0 bases at J, with 13 bases in the middle. This CDR3 reads CASMGGTLSGNTIYF. CDR3 sequence (DNA): TGTGCCAGCATGGGGGGTACCCTCTCTGGAAACACCATATATTTT.

V usage is TRBV30 and J usage is TRBJ2-1; 8 nucleotides line up with TRBD1. The CDR3 runs 14 residues. Germline values: CDR1 GTSNPN, CDR2 SVGIG (reference sequence). The ends lost 8 bases at V and 5 bases at J; junction bases unmatched: 11. This CDR3 is CALDRTGTNNEQFF. The CDR3 DNA reads as TGTGCCCTGGATAGGACAGGGACGAACAATGAGCAGTTCTTC.

The chain uses TRBV19 and TRBJ1-1; D call uncertain. CDR3 length: 15 amino acids. Trimming cost V 5 bases and J 1 base, with 14 bases left between them. Germline CDR1 reads LNHDA; CDR2 reads SQIVND (reference sequence). As DNA, the CDR3 is TGTGCCAGTAGTCCGGCCGCCAGGAAGAACACTGAAGCTTTCTTT. Its protein product is CASSPAARKNTEAFF. Filled out from reference TRBV19 and TRBJ1-1, the complete variable domain reads DGGITQSPKYLFRKEGQNVTLSCEQNLNHDAMYWYRQDPGQGLRLIYYSQIVNDFQKGDIAEGYSVSREKKESFPLTVTSAQKNPTAFYLCASSPAARKNTEAFFGQGTRLTVV.

This clone has only one observation. This CDR3 reads CASSLVTSGNNNEQFF. The CDR3 nucleotides are TGTGCCAGCAGCTTGGTGACTAGCGGGAATAACAATGAGCAGTTCTTC. V gene TRBV5-6 combines with J gene TRBJ2-1; TRBD2 matches 11 bases. The CDR3 covers 16 residues. The germline V gene encodes CDR1 SGHDT and CDR2 YYEEEE. The V gene end was trimmed by 0 bases and the J gene end by 5 bases; junction bases not matched to a gene: 4.

The DNA of the CDR3 is TGCAGCGCCTTAGGGGGAGATACGCAGTATTTT. It encodes CSALGGDTQYF. The rearrangement uses TRBV29-1 and TRBJ2-3, with a tentative D call TRBD1 (6 bases). The V and J ends lost 7 bases and 5 bases respectively, with 10 bases between them. The CDR3 loop spans 11 amino acids. In germline, CDR1 is SQVTM, CDR2 ANQGSEA.

The chain recombines TRBV6-6 with TRBJ2-3; D remains ambiguous. The CDR3 is 11 amino acids. Germline V lookup: CDR1 MNHNY, CDR2 SVGAGI (reference sequence). V lost 4 bases and J 6 bases, leaving 5 bases between the germline ends. The DNA of the CDR3 is TGTGCCAGCAGTTCCGGGGATACGCAGTATTTT. It specifies CASSSGDTQYF.

The rearrangement joins TRBV28 to TRBJ2-3; 14 nucleotides line up with TRBD2. V lost 6 bases, J lost 7 bases, and 6 bases stayed unmatched. Germline V gives CDR1 MDHEN, CDR2 SYDVKM. This CDR3 has 15 residues. In nucleotides, the CDR3 is TGTGCCAGCAGGCTCGGGACTAGCGGGGGTAATACGCAGTATTTT. It yields the protein CASRLGTSGGNTQYF.

This chain links TRBV19 with TRBJ2-5; D perhaps matches TRBD2 (6 bases). Germline CDR1 reads LNHDA; CDR2 reads SQIVND (reference sequence). V was trimmed by 10 bases and J by 7 bases, leaving 22 bases between them. This CDR3 has 14 residues. The CDR3 coding sequence is TGTGCCACCGCACCTGAGCGGGCCAAGGCGACCCAGTACTTC. Protein: CATAPERAKATQYF. Based on the CDR3 plus reference TRBV19 and TRBJ2-5, the full variable domain is DGGITQSPKYLFRKEGQNVTLSCEQNLNHDAMYWYRQDPGQGLRLIYYSQIVNDFQKGDIAEGYSVSREKKESFPLTVTSAQKNPTAFYLCATAPERAKATQYFGPGTRLLVL.

This clone was detected only once. The chain combines TRBV14 with TRBJ2-1; D perhaps matches TRBD2 (6 bases). Trimming pared 0 bases from V and 5 bases from J, leaving 17 bases between. This CDR3 spans 17 amino acids. Per germline, CDR1 SGHDN and CDR2 FVKESK. The CDR3 nucleotides read TGTGCCAGCAGCCAAGATCGCCAGCGGGTCCGCCACAATGAGCAGTTCTTC. Translated, it gives CASSQDRQRVRHNEQFF.

The chain couples TRBV18 to TRBJ2-2; 7 bases agree with TRBD1. CDR3 length equals 15 residues. After removal of 6 bases from V and 3 bases from J, the junction contained 7 bases not matched to a gene. Germline CDR1 is KGHSH and CDR2 is LQKENI. DNA of the CDR3: TGTGCCAGCTCGCGAACAGGGGTGGACACCGGGGAGCTGTTTTTT. Its protein is CASSRTGVDTGELFF.

The chain links TRBV19 to TRBJ2-6; 7 nucleotides agree with TRBD2. Germline assignment: CDR1 LNHDA and CDR2 SQIVND (reference sequence). V dropped 1 base and J dropped 1; count of bases not matched to a gene: 1. CDR3 length: 16 residues. The CDR3 DNA is TGTGCCAGTAGTATAGGGGAGGGGTCTGGGGCCAACGTCCTGACTTTC. This gives the protein CASSIGEGSGANVLTF. Full variable domain (rest looked up from reference TRBV19 and TRBJ2-6): DGGITQSPKYLFRKEGQNVTLSCEQNLNHDAMYWYRQDPGQGLRLIYYSQIVNDFQKGDIAEGYSVSREKKESFPLTVTSAQKNPTAFYLCASSIGEGSGANVLTFGAGSRLTVL.

This clone was seen only once. The V call is TRBV9, the J call TRBJ1-1; tentative D call: TRBD1 (6 bases). This CDR3 is 17 amino acids long. V was cut by 4 bases and J by 0 bases, with 19 bases left in between. Germline loops: CDR1 SGDLS, CDR2 YYNGEE. The CDR3 coding sequence is TGTGCCAGCAGCACACACTCACAGGGCCTTCTGAACACTGAAGCTTTCTTT. Translating gives CASSTHSQGLLNTEAFF.

The rearrangement uses TRBV14 and TRBJ2-1, with TRBD1 as a possible D gene (6 bases). V was trimmed by 2 bases and J by 3 bases, leaving 8 bases between them. Germline V lookup: CDR1 SGHDN, CDR2 FVKESK. This CDR3 is 14 amino acids long. The CDR3 region has the DNA TGTGCCAGCAGCCAAACCAGGGGCTACAATGAGCAGTTCTTC. It encodes CASSQTRGYNEQFF.

The rearrangement links TRBV6-4 to TRBJ2-1; TRBD1 aligns across 9 bases. Germline values: CDR1 MRHNA, CDR2 SNTAGT. The CDR3 has 15 amino acids. V gave up 3 bases and J gave up 0 bases; unmatched junction bases: 0. The CDR3 sequence is CASSETGGSYNEQFF. CDR3 in DNA: TGTGCCAGCAGTGAGACAGGGGGCTCCTACAATGAGCAGTTCTTC.

V gene TRBV7-3 combines with J gene TRBJ2-1; 7 bases are shared with TRBD1. The CDR3 covers 15 residues. Germline loops: CDR1 SGHTA, CDR2 FQGTGA. Trimming removed 3 bases from V and 5 bases from J; junction bases left unmatched: 7. The CDR3 here is CASSFEGAKNNEQFF. The CDR3 nucleotides are TGTGCCAGCAGCTTCGAGGGGGCAAAAAACAATGAGCAGTTCTTC.

The chain uses TRBV5-1 and TRBJ1-2; D may be TRBD1 (6 bases). CDR3 length: 15 residues. Germline CDR1 is SGHRS and CDR2 is YFSETQ. Trimming took 3 bases from V and 4 from J, leaving 16 bases between them. The CDR3 nucleotides are TGCGCCAGCAGCTCAACAACCGGGACAATCTATGGCTACACCTTC. Amino acids: CASSSTTGTIYGYTF.

The chain combines TRBV7-9 with TRBJ1-3; the match to TRBD1 covers 9 bases. Trimming removed 2 bases from V and 2 bases from J; junction bases left unmatched: 7. Germline-derived CDR1 and CDR2 are SEHNR and FQNEAQ (reference sequence). The CDR3 totals 17 residues. CDR3 in amino acids: CASSLTGQGTPGNTIYF. For the CDR3, the DNA is TGTGCCAGCAGCTTAACGGGACAGGGAACCCCTGGAAACACCATATATTTT.

The V and J genes are TRBV6-1 and TRBJ2-7; TRBD1 aligns across 8 bases. CDR3 length equals 14 residues. Germline V lookup: CDR1 MNHNS, CDR2 SASEGT. The J segment lost 3 bases and the V segment lost 6 bases, leaving 7 bases of the junction unmatched. CDR3 DNA: TGTGCCAGCAGGTCCGGACAGGGAGTCTACGAGCAGTACTTC. This translates into CASRSGQGVYEQYF.

The rearrangement uses TRBV9 and TRBJ2-3; 7 bases are shared with TRBD2. Trimming at V came to 0 bases and at J to 2 bases, leaving 3 bases not matched to a gene. This CDR3 has 15 residues. Germline V gene sequence: CDR1 SGDLS, CDR2 YYNGEE. The DNA of the CDR3 is TGTGCCAGCAGCGTAGGTCGGGACTACACAGATACGCAGTATTTT. Its protein is CASSVGRDYTDTQYF.

The V and J genes are TRBV4-2 and TRBJ2-3, with 11 bases matching TRBD2. Germline V gene lookup returns CDR1 LGHNA and CDR2 YNFKEQ. The CDR3 is 18 residues long. V gave up 0 bases and J gave up 6 bases; unmatched junction bases: 11. CDR3 nucleotides: TGTGCCAGCAGCCAAGAGAGCCCACTAGCGGGAGTCGGGGATACGCAGTATTTT. Its translation: CASSQESPLAGVGDTQYF.

The V and J genes are TRBV5-8 and TRBJ1-2; unclear D gene. Deletions cut 2 bases from V and 6 bases from J, with 11 bases between. Germline V CDR1 and CDR2: SGHTS, YDEGEE. The CDR3 extends over 13 amino acids. The CDR3 sequence: CASSLLLINGYTF. In DNA form, the CDR3 reads TGTGCCAGCAGCTTACTCTTGATTAATGGCTACACCTTC.

V and J are TRBV19 and TRBJ1-3, with TRBD1 identical over 9 bases. The CDR3 consists of 17 residues. Germline V gene sequence: CDR1 LNHDA, CDR2 SQIVND (reference sequence). The V segment lost 6 bases and the J segment 0 bases; nucleotides outside the gene matches: 9. The CDR3 nucleotides are TGTGCCAGTAGACGACGGGACAGGGCCTTCTCTGGAAACACCATATATTTT. It translates to CASRRRDRAFSGNTIYF.

This clone occurred a few times. Other DNA sequences in this sample translate to the same CDR3. The J gene is TRBJ2-2, the V gene TRBV2; 9 bases agree with TRBD2. Per the germline V gene, CDR1 is SNHLY and CDR2 is FYNNEI. After removal of 4 bases from V and 6 bases from J, the junction contained 0 bases not matched to a gene. The CDR3 runs to 13 residues. The CDR3 region is CASSGLAAGELFF. For the CDR3, the DNA is TGTGCCAGCAGTGGACTAGCGGCCGGGGAGCTGTTTTTT.

V is TRBV28 and J is TRBJ2-7; the match to TRBD2 covers 9 bases. Looked up from germline, CDR1 is MDHEN and CDR2 is SYDVKM. The CDR3 contains 15 residues. Trimming removed 6 bases from V and 0 bases from J; junction bases left unmatched: 6. The DNA of the CDR3 is TGTGCCAGCAGGAGAGCGGGAGGCCTCTCCTACGAGCAGTACTTC. Protein sequence: CASRRAGGLSYEQYF.

The chain employs TRBV6-5 and TRBJ2-5; TRBD2 agrees at 9 bases. Per the germline V gene, CDR1 is MNHEY and CDR2 is SVGAGI. The V segment lost 6 bases and the J segment 8 bases; nucleotides outside the gene matches: 7. The CDR3 spans 13 residues. The CDR3 DNA reads TGTGCCAGCAGCGTACGCGGGGGGGCCACCCAGTACTTC. Translating gives CASSVRGGATQYF.

The genes are TRBV4-2 and TRBJ1-1; the match to TRBD1 covers 10 bases. The germline V gene encodes CDR1 LGHNA and CDR2 YNFKEQ. V was clipped by 6 bases and J by 1 base; unmatched bases: 5. The CDR3 runs 15 residues. CDR3 region: CASSPTGGKNTEAFF. CDR3 DNA sequence: TGTGCCAGCAGTCCGACAGGGGGCAAGAACACTGAAGCTTTCTTT.

This clone was observed a few times. Here the CDR3 DNA reads TGTGCCAGCAGCTTACCGGAGGGGGGAAACACCATATATTTT. The encoded protein is CASSLPEGGNTIYF. The V gene is TRBV7-2, the J gene TRBJ1-3; maybe TRBD1 (5 bases). The CDR3 totals 14 residues. V was shortened by 2 bases and J by 4 bases, with 9 bases between the two germline ends. Germline V gives CDR1 SGHTA, CDR2 FQGNSA.

This chain joins TRBV4-1 and TRBJ1-1; possibly TRBD1 for D (5 bases). With 1 base removed from V and 4 bases from J, the gap between germline ends came to 13 bases. This CDR3 comprises 15 residues. Germline V gives CDR1 MGHRA, CDR2 YSYEKL. The DNA for the CDR3 is TGCGCCAGCAGCCAAGCAACAGGCTTGCGCACTGAAGCTTTCTTT. This translates into CASSQATGLRTEAFF.

The table lists this clone with a count of one. This chain uses TRBV9 with TRBJ2-5; D is ambiguous. With the DNA end fitting TRBJ2-7 better, the J assignment may be wrong. CDR1 is SGDLS and CDR2 is YYNGEE in the germline V gene. This CDR3 has 16 residues. CDR3 nucleotides: TGTGCCAGCAGCGTAGGGTACGGTCTAAGTTTCCACGAGCAGTACTTC. Its protein product is CASSVGYGLSFHEQYF.